Listed here are 22 T cell receptor beta chains from one sample, sequenced in a study of human T cells and chemical hapten exposure. Time point: pre-sensitization, week 0. Treatment of the sample: therapeutic diphenylcyclopropenone sensitization with weekly scalp DPC. Each CDR3 protein gets one entry after TCRdb re-called the RACE reads with MiXCR. The sample includes around 60,000 distinct CDR3 sequences, approximately 6.7% of them seen just once. Material: whole blood, obtained in connection with sensitization to the hapten diphenylcyclopropenone (DPC). These receptors came from a woman aged 25 to 39 with alopecia areata. Some clones in this sample may be carry-over from other donors' samples.

Comments on this clonotype: A clone one base away is much larger, so this may be a read error. J is TRBJ2-1 and V is TRBV28; 13 bases align to TRBD2. CDR3 size: 19 residues. Germline CDR1 and CDR2: MDHEN and SYDVKM. The V and J ends lost 7 bases and 3 bases, in that order; junction bases with no gene match: 15. The CDR3 region is CASIRDRQLAGGGYNEQFF. The CDR3 region has the DNA TGTGCCAGCATCAGGGACAGGCAACTAGCGGGGGGGGGCTACAATGAGCAGTTCTTC.

Many counts were recorded for this clonotype. The chain combines TRBV5-4 with TRBJ2-3; D is unresolved. The CDR3 has 15 residues. The ends were cut back, 0 bases at V and 1 base at J, with 9 bases in the middle. Germline CDR1 reads SGHNT; CDR2 reads YYREEE (reference sequence). The CDR3 bases are TGTGCCAGCAGCTTGGAGTCCGGACGCACAGATACGCAGTATTTT. It encodes CASSLESGRTDTQYF.

This clonotype was counted many times. The chain links TRBV12-3 or TRBV12-4 to TRBJ1-1; no clear D gene. This CDR3 comprises 13 residues. The V gene lost 7 bases and the J gene lost 6 bases, with 15 bases spanning the gap. CDR3 region: CASTIGRAAEAFF. As DNA, the CDR3 is TGTGCCAGCACCATCGGACGGGCGGCTGAAGCTTTCTTT.

This clonotype was picked up many times. The chain recombines TRBV2 with TRBJ1-1; tentatively, D is TRBD1 (5 bases). Germline V gives CDR1 SNHLY, CDR2 FYNNEI. With 4 bases removed from V and 2 bases from J, the gap between germline ends came to 20 bases. The CDR3 runs to 17 residues. In DNA form, the CDR3 reads TGTGCCAGCAGTGTCGGGGCAGGCAAAACCGTAAACACTGAAGCTTTCTTT. Encoded protein: CASSVGAGKTVNTEAFF.

At least ten counts were recorded for this clonotype. Here the CDR3 reads CASSLGAPYNEQFF. CDR3 in DNA: TGTGCCAGCAGTTTAGGGGCACCCTACAATGAGCAGTTCTTC. V is TRBV12-3 or TRBV12-4 and J is TRBJ2-1; D gene ambiguous. V lost 1 base, J lost 2 bases, and 6 bases lay in between. There are 14 residues in the CDR3.

This clonotype was picked up many times. This chain links TRBV5-1 with TRBJ2-3; perhaps TRBD1 as D (6 bases). Trimming stripped 5 bases from V and 0 bases from J, with 16 bases between. Per germline, CDR1 SGHRS and CDR2 YFSETQ. This CDR3 has 16 amino acids. The CDR3 loop reads CASRGPGTPSTDTQYF. The CDR3 DNA follows: TGCGCCAGCAGGGGACCCGGGACACCCAGCACAGATACGCAGTATTTT. Complete variable domain (other parts from reference TRBV5-1 and TRBJ2-3): KAGVTQTPRYLIKTRGQQVTLSCSPISGHRSVSWYQQTPGQGLQFLFEYFSETQRNKGNFPGRFSGRQFSNSRSEMNVSTLELGDSALYLCASRGPGTPSTDTQYFGPGTRLTVL.

This clonotype was seen only a few times. V usage is TRBV6-6 and J usage is TRBJ1-1, with D maybe TRBD1 (6 bases). The germline V gene has CDR1 MNHNY and CDR2 SVGAGI (reference sequence). The CDR3 runs to 15 residues. V lost 2 bases and J lost 5, with 15 bases in between. Here the CDR3 DNA reads TGTGCCAGCAGTTACCAAGGGGGTAGGGGAACTGAAGCTTTCTTT. It codes for CASSYQGGRGTEAFF.

This clonotype was observed a handful of times. V usage is TRBV5-6 and J usage is TRBJ1-6; no clear D gene. CDR1 and CDR2 (germline): SGHDT, YYEEEE. The CDR3 has 18 amino acids. Trimming cost V 5 bases and J 7 bases, with 25 bases left between them. The chain's CDR3 is CASRNALTALGNNSPLHF. The CDR3 DNA reads TGTGCCAGCAGGAATGCACTGACCGCCCTCGGTAACAATTCACCCCTCCACTTT. Based on the CDR3 plus reference TRBV5-6 and TRBJ1-6, the full variable domain is DAGVTQSPTHLIKTRGQQVTLRCSPKSGHDTVSWYQQALGQGPQFIFQYYEEEERQRGNFPDRFSGHQFPNYSSELNVNALLLGDSALYLCASRNALTALGNNSPLHFGNGTRLTVT.

About this clonotype itself: Being one base from a much bigger clone, this may be a read error. The chain is built from TRBV29-1 and TRBJ1-5; D might be TRBD1 (5 bases). Trimming removed 4 bases from V and 2 bases from J, with 9 bases in between. The CDR3 runs to 13 residues. The germline V gene has CDR1 SQVTM and CDR2 ANQGSEA. CDR3 protein: CSVGGACNQPQHF. In DNA form, the CDR3 reads TGCAGCGTTGGTGGGGCCTGCAATCAGCCCCAGCATTTT.

Concerning this clonotype itself: A much larger clone lies a single base off, so this may be a read error. This chain uses TRBV7-9 with TRBJ1-2; D ambiguous. Germline CDR1 reads SEHNR; CDR2 reads FQNEAQ (reference sequence). CDR3 length: 15 residues. CDR3 protein: CASSLGEGSAYGDTF. The CDR3 nucleotides are TGTGCCAGCAGCTTAGGAGAGGGTTCCGCCTATGGCGACACCTTC. Supplemented by reference TRBV7-9 and TRBJ1-2, the full variable domain reads DTGVSQNPRHKITKRGQNVTFRCDPISEHNRLYWYRQTLGQGPEFLTYFQNEAQLEKSRLLSDRFSAERPKGSFSTLEIQRTEQGDSAMYLCASSLGEGSAYGDTFGSGTRLTVV.

A remark on this clonotype: One junction end does not reproduce the germline sequence, and a read error may be involved. The chain employs TRBV12-3 or TRBV12-4 and TRBJ1-2; D is possibly TRBD1 (5 bases). The CDR3 spans 13 residues. The CDR3 here is CASSSGTHYGDTF. The DNA of the CDR3 is TGTGCCAGCAGTTCCGGGACTCATTATGGCGACACCTTC.

The chain employs TRBV30 and TRBJ1-1; weak D call: TRBD1 (5 bases). Trimming removed 3 bases at V and 1 base at J, with 18 bases between. The CDR3 has 16 residues. Germline CDR1 is GTSNPN and CDR2 is SVGIG (reference sequence). DNA of the CDR3: TGTGCCTGGAGCTCGCCAGTGCCAGGGAAGAACACTGAAGCTTTCTTT. Its translation: CAWSSPVPGKNTEAFF. Full variable domain (missing parts from reference TRBV30 and TRBJ1-1): SQTIHQWPATLVQPVGSPLSLECTVEGTSNPNLYWYRQAAGRGLQLLFYSVGIGQISSEVPQNLSASRPQDRQFILSSKKLLLSDSGFYLCAWSSPVPGKNTEAFFGQGTRLTVV.

This clonotype was seen at least ten times. The chain has TRBV5-1 and TRBJ2-3, with 8 nucleotides matching TRBD2. This CDR3 is built from 17 residues. Germline V gene lookup returns CDR1 SGHRS and CDR2 YFSETQ. Losses at the gene ends were 0 bases for V and 2 bases for J; bases not matched to a gene: 8. The CDR3 DNA follows: TGCGCCAGCAGCTTGGCCGGGAGCGGGGGAATCACAGATACGCAGTATTTT. Protein: CASSLAGSGGITDTQYF.

This clonotype was recorded many times. The chain's CDR3 is CASSLTENTEAFF. Here the CDR3 DNA reads TGTGCCAGCAGTTTGACAGAGAACACTGAAGCTTTCTTT. This chain connects TRBV6-2 or TRBV6-3 to TRBJ1-1; TRBD1 might be the D (5 bases). The CDR3 contains 13 residues. CDR1 and CDR2 from the germline V gene are MNHEY and SVGEGT. Trimming pared 4 bases from V and 1 base from J, leaving 7 bases between.

This clonotype was counted between two and nine times. The V and J genes are TRBV5-1 and TRBJ2-7; TRBD1 agrees at 8 bases. Unmatched junction bases numbered 8, after V lost 4 bases and J lost 2 bases. The CDR3 totals 15 residues. Germline V lookup: CDR1 SGHRS, CDR2 YFSETQ. CDR3 DNA: TGCGCCAGCAGCAGAACAGGGGGGAATACCTACGAGCAGTACTTC. This codes for CASSRTGGNTYEQYF.

This clonotype appeared a few times. In DNA form, the CDR3 reads TGCAGCGATGTCAGGGGCCGCACAGATACGCAGTATTTT. It translates to CSDVRGRTDTQYF. The rearrangement uses TRBV29-1 and TRBJ2-3, with D possibly being TRBD1 (6 bases). The CDR3 contains 13 residues. Trimming stripped 7 bases from V and 1 base from J, with 12 bases between. CDR1 is SQVTM and CDR2 is ANQGSEA in the germline V gene.

This sequence joins TRBV12-3 or TRBV12-4 and TRBJ2-3; TRBD2 is a possible D gene (5 bases). Trimming removed 6 bases from V and 6 bases from J, with 16 bases in between. The CDR3 covers 14 residues. CDR3 bases: TGTGCCAGCAGCCACCCCGCGGGCGCGGATACGCAGTATTTT. Translated: CASSHPAGADTQYF.

There are many counts of this clonotype. This chain joins TRBV10-3 and TRBJ1-2; possibly TRBD1 for D (5 bases). The CDR3 is 13 amino acids. V lost 10 bases and J lost 6, with 18 bases in between. The germline gives CDR1 ENHRY, CDR2 SYGVKD. The CDR3 coding sequence is TGTGCCACATCCGGGAGCAGGGTTGATGGCTACACCTTC. Encoded protein: CATSGSRVDGYTF.

The sample holds many counts of this clonotype. The CDR3 here is CSVGQDYGYTF. In DNA, the CDR3 is TGCAGCGTTGGACAGGACTATGGCTACACCTTC. The V call is TRBV29-1, the J call TRBJ1-2; D is perhaps TRBD1 (6 bases). The CDR3 is 11 amino acids. The V gene lost 4 bases and the J gene lost 3 bases, with 6 bases spanning the gap. Germline V CDR1 and CDR2: SQVTM, ANQGSEA. The whole variable domain, remainder taken from reference TRBV29-1 and TRBJ1-2, is SAVISQKPSRDICQRGTSLTIQCQVDSQVTMMFWYRQQPGQSLTLIATANQGSEATYESGFVIDKFPISRPNLTFSTLTVSNMSPEDSSIYLCSVGQDYGYTFGSGTRLTVV.

This clonotype has just a few counts. The chain is built from TRBV2 and TRBJ1-1; D is possibly TRBD1 (5 bases). Germline V gives CDR1 SNHLY, CDR2 FYNNEI. The CDR3 has 14 residues. Trimming pared 8 bases from V and 4 bases from J, leaving 17 bases between. The CDR3 DNA follows: TGTGCCAGCGGCCGACCGCAGGGAGGCACTGAAGCTTTCTTT. Its protein is CASGRPQGGTEAFF.

As for this clonotype: A much larger clone differs from this one at a single base, so this may be a read error. The CDR3 DNA sequence: TGTGCCAGCAGCTTGCCGGCAGGGTTCCGGTCTGGGACCAACGTCCTGACTTTC. This codes for CASSLPAGFRSGTNVLTF. The gene calls are TRBV5-8 and TRBJ2-6, with D possibly TRBD1 on 5 matching bases. This CDR3 is 18 amino acids long. The germline gives CDR1 SGHTS, CDR2 YDEGEE.

This clonotype occurred many times. The chain recombines TRBV18 with TRBJ1-5; D gene unclear. The CDR3 is 16 residues long. CDR1 and CDR2 from the germline V gene are KGHSH and LQKENI. V was cut by 3 bases and J by 2 bases, with 14 bases left in between. CDR3 in amino acids: CASSPSVSSGNQPQHF. For the CDR3, the DNA is TGTGCCAGCTCACCCTCCGTATCTTCCGGCAATCAGCCCCAGCATTTT.